This TCR beta chain emerged from a study of blood T cell repertoires in COVID-19. Study-wide context: There were acute and convalescent COVID-19 samples, and they came from the United States, Italy and Spain. T cells, B-cell-depleted T cells, or PBMCs supplied cDNA or gDNA.

Under the authors' procedure: Reference gene primer amplification gave nucleated cell count estimates. TCRdb's table, derived via immunoSEQ multiplex PCR, lists solely in-frame clones and lacks some. V and J calls and clone size are given by that table; D and trimming were obtained from the DNA. The table has fewer than 150,000 clones, approximately 78% seen once; the top ten hold about a tenth. What was sequenced was peripheral blood. This receptor was taken from a man in his 60s who had recovered from COVID-19.

Written as DNA, the CDR3 is TGTGCCAGCAGCGCCTCTAGCGGGAAGCCCCAGCATTTT. Translated, it gives CASSASSGKPQHF. The chain recombines TRBV5-6 with TRBJ1-5; the D is unclear. In germline, CDR1 is SGHDT, CDR2 YYEEEE. The CDR3 extends over 13 amino acids. V lost 4 bases and J 8 bases, leaving 13 bases between the germline ends.